This TCR beta chain originates from a study of blood T cell repertoires in COVID-19. Study background: There were acute and convalescent COVID-19 samples, and they came from the United States, Italy and Spain.

There are 14 residues in the CDR3. CDR1 MNHEY and CDR2 SVGEGT come from the germline V gene. V lost 0 bases and J lost 7, with 10 bases in between. As originally analysed: Amplifying reference gene primers gave estimates of nucleated cell counts. The table came from immunoSEQ multiplex PCR; TCRdb's copy has only in-frame clones and leaves some out. The V and J calls and clone size come from that table; D and trimming were worked out from the DNA. This table has 250,000 to 300,000 clones, 88% appearing once. Sequencing was carried out using peripheral blood. The chain combines TRBV6-2 or TRBV6-3 with TRBJ2-1, with a possible D match to TRBD2 (6 bases). The source is a woman in her thirties who had recovered from COVID-19. The CDR3 nucleotides read TGTGCCAGCAGTTACTCGATAGCGGTGAATGAGCAGTTCTTC. Amino acids: CASSYSIAVNEQFF.